A single sample gave rise to the 23 T cell receptor beta chains below, sequenced in a study of blood T cells in healthy people across ages (dated by TCRdb to about 2015). Library creation used 5' RACE. A second PCR of roughly 6 to 12 cycles was performed with a sample-barcoded 5' primer and a J-beta primer mix. TCRdb reran the public reads through fastp at Q25 and MiXCR, keeping productive beta chains. All rows with the same CDR3 protein become a single entry with the most common DNA and genes. The sample table shows some 1,800,000 distinct CDR3 sequences, and about two fifths are seen once. Approximately 22% of the sample is taken by the ten largest. Sequencing used blood. The receptors shown here come from a human donor in good health.

This chain connects TRBV3-1 to TRBJ1-4; D is unclear. Trimming took off 5 bases at V and 7 bases at J, with 14 bases between the two ends. The CDR3 is 14 residues long. CDR1 is LGHDT, CDR2 YNNKEL, per germline (reference sequence). CDR3 nucleotide sequence: TGTGCCAGCAGCAAAAGGGAGGCGAGTGAAAAACTGTTTTTT. This translates into CASSKREASEKLFF.

This rearrangement joins TRBV14 to TRBJ2-6, with no clear D. The CDR3 is 17 residues long. Germline V gene lookup returns CDR1 SGHDN and CDR2 FVKESK. Trimming took 3 bases from V and 0 from J, leaving 12 bases between them. The CDR3 coding sequence is TGTGCCAGCAGCCAGGGTGTGAAGTACTCTGGGGCCAACGTCCTGACTTTC. Its protein is CASSQGVKYSGANVLTF.

This clonotype occurred a few times. The chain recombines TRBV20-1 with TRBJ2-7; tentative D call: TRBD2 (5 bases). The germline CDR1 and CDR2 sequences are DFQATT and SNEGSKA (reference sequence). This CDR3 contains 11 residues. With 3 bases removed from V and 6 bases from J, the gap between germline ends came to 9 bases. CDR3 residues: CSASRGSEQYF. As DNA, the CDR3 is TGCAGTGCTAGTAGAGGGTCCGAGCAGTACTTC.

This clonotype occurred a few times. The V call is TRBV11-2, the J call TRBJ2-3; 7 bases agree with TRBD1. Per germline, CDR1 SGHAT and CDR2 FQNNGV. CDR3 length: 17 amino acids. Germline trimming cut 7 bases from V and 3 bases from J; bases unmatched to any gene: 16. The CDR3 spells CASTPLIRQGRTDTQYF. CDR3 bases: TGTGCCAGCACCCCATTGATCCGACAGGGCAGGACAGATACGCAGTATTTT.

The J gene is TRBJ2-5, the V gene TRBV27, with 15 bases matching TRBD2. The CDR3 consists of 17 residues. Germline CDR1 MNHEY, CDR2 SMNVEV (reference sequence). Trimming at V came to 0 bases and at J to 5 bases, leaving 4 bases not matched to a gene. This chain's CDR3 is CASSLSRTSGGAETQYF. The CDR3 coding sequence is TGTGCCAGCAGTTTATCCAGGACTAGCGGGGGGGCTGAGACCCAGTACTTC.

V usage is TRBV20-1 and J usage is TRBJ2-1, with 7 bases aligning to TRBD2. V dropped 3 bases and J dropped 5; count of bases not matched to a gene: 13. The germline V gene has CDR1 DFQATT and CDR2 SNEGSKA (reference sequence). The CDR3 totals 16 residues. DNA for the CDR3: TGCAGTGCTAGTAAATTTAGCGGGCGTATGAACAATGAGCAGTTCTTC. Amino acid sequence: CSASKFSGRMNNEQFF.

As concerns this clonotype: With a much larger clone just one base away, this may be a read error. The rearrangement links TRBV6-5 to TRBJ1-5, with D unresolved. This CDR3 is 13 amino acids long. V dropped 4 bases and J dropped 7 bases, with 11 bases sitting between them. In germline, CDR1 is MNHEY, CDR2 SVGAGI. The CDR3 sequence is CASSCRPGQPQHF. The CDR3, as DNA: TGTGCCAGCAGTTGCCGACCCGGCCAGCCCCAGCATTTT.

This clonotype was observed many times. The chain recombines TRBV4-3 with TRBJ2-7; D unclear. V was trimmed by 3 bases and J by 3 bases, leaving 9 bases between them. This CDR3 region has 13 residues. Germline CDR1 LGHNA, CDR2 YSLEER. The chain's CDR3 is CASSQVTNYEQYF. The CDR3 DNA follows: TGCGCCAGCAGCCAGGTTACAAACTACGAGCAGTACTTC.

About this clonotype: It may be a read error: a sequence one base away is much more abundant. The rearrangement links TRBV7-2 to TRBJ1-6, with a possible D match to TRBD1 (5 bases). CDR1 is SGHTA and CDR2 is FQGNSA in the germline V gene. This CDR3 has 15 residues. V was trimmed by 0 bases and J by 9 bases, leaving 12 bases between them. CDR3: CASSLAGRGISPLHF. In DNA, the CDR3 is TGTGCCAGCAGCTTAGCGGGACGGGGGATTTCACCCCTCCACTTT. Full variable domain (missing parts from reference TRBV7-2 and TRBJ1-6): GAGVSQSPSNKVTEKGKDVELRCDPISGHTALYWYRQSLGQGLEFLIYFQGNSAPDKSGLPSDRFSAERTGGSVSTLTIQRTQQEDSAVYLCASSLAGRGISPLHFGNGTRLTVT.

This chain joins TRBV7-2 and TRBJ2-2; tentatively, D is TRBD2 (5 bases). The CDR3 length is 16 residues. Trimming pared 2 bases from V and 5 bases from J, leaving 15 bases between. CDR1 and CDR2 from the germline V gene are SGHTA and FQGNSA. DNA of the CDR3: TGTGCCAGCAGCTTACTCGGGCAGCGGTCGACCGGGGAGCTGTTTTTT. Its translation: CASSLLGQRSTGELFF.

This clonotype was detected a few times. This chain uses TRBV7-3 with TRBJ1-2, with a possible D match to TRBD1 (6 bases). Trimming took 5 bases from V and 8 from J, leaving 24 bases between them. This CDR3 has 16 amino acids. Germline V gene sequence: CDR1 SGHTA, CDR2 FQGTGA. Written as DNA, the CDR3 is TGTGCCAGCAGCCCTTCCAAAAATAACAGGGTCTGGGGCTACACCTTC. Encoded protein: CASSPSKNNRVWGYTF.

The J gene is TRBJ2-7, the V gene TRBV12-3 or TRBV12-4; D is ambiguous. The J call is uncertain, as TRBJ2-5 better fits the DNA end. The CDR3 runs to 14 residues. The CDR3 region has the DNA TGTGCCAGCAGTCTTACGTACAGTAAAGAGACCCAGTACTTC. Translated, it gives CASSLTYSKETQYF.

This clonotype was picked up a small number of times. V gene TRBV7-2 combines with J gene TRBJ2-2, with D uncertain. CDR1 is SGHTA and CDR2 is FQGNSA in the germline V gene. This CDR3 comprises 13 residues. The V and J ends lost 5 bases and 3 bases respectively, with 7 bases between them. CDR3 DNA: TGTGCCAGCAGCCTCTCCGACACCGGGGAGCTGTTTTTT. It codes for CASSLSDTGELFF.

This clonotype was picked up a small number of times. The rearrangement uses TRBV6-2 or TRBV6-3 and TRBJ2-3; 10 bases fit TRBD1. Germline V gene data show CDR1 as MNHEY and CDR2 as SVGEGT. The CDR3 extends over 15 amino acids. With V trimmed by 7 bases and J by 4 bases, 8 bases remained unmatched. DNA of the CDR3: TGTGCCAGCAAAGAGACAGGGGGCCTCTCAGATACGCAGTATTTT. It yields the protein CASKETGGLSDTQYF.

The genes are TRBV5-1 and TRBJ2-7; 8 nucleotides agree with TRBD2. Per germline, CDR1 SGHRS and CDR2 YFSETQ. Trimming cost V 7 bases and J 3 bases; bases outside gene matches: 6. This CDR3 comprises 13 residues. The CDR3 sequence is CASGLAGDYEQYF. DNA for the CDR3: TGCGCCAGCGGTCTAGCGGGCGACTACGAGCAGTACTTC.

There are a few counts of this clonotype. This chain connects TRBV5-1 to TRBJ2-5, with 11 bases matching TRBD2. Germline lookup yields CDR1 SGHRS and CDR2 YFSETQ. This CDR3 has 16 residues. V lost 4 bases and J lost 0; bases outside the gene matches: 5. DNA of the CDR3: TGCGCCAGCAGCCTCCGACTAGCGGGGAACCAAGAGACCCAGTACTTC. Translating gives CASSLRLAGNQETQYF.

This chain connects TRBV2 to TRBJ1-2, with D possibly being TRBD1 (5 bases). Germline V gene data show CDR1 as SNHLY and CDR2 as FYNNEI. The CDR3 is made up of 15 amino acids. Trimming took 4 bases from V and 1 from J, leaving 13 bases between them. CDR3 sequence (DNA): TGTGCCAGCAGTGGCCTGGGGGATAATAACTATGGCTACACCTTC. It codes for CASSGLGDNNYGYTF. Together with reference TRBV2 and TRBJ1-2, the CDR3 gives the full variable domain: EPEVTQTPSHQVTQMGQEVILRCVPISNHLYFYWYRQILGQKVEFLVSFYNNEISEKSEIFDDQFSVERPDGSNFTLKIRSTKLEDSAMYFCASSGLGDNNYGYTFGSGTRLTVV.

CDR3 nucleotide sequence: TGTGCCAGCACCCTAGGGGTAGCGCCCGTCTCCTACAATGAGCAGTTCTTC. Translating it yields CASTLGVAPVSYNEQFF. The J gene is TRBJ2-1, the V gene TRBV7-2; D is possibly TRBD1 or TRBD2 (5 bases each). There are 17 residues in the CDR3. Germline assignment: CDR1 SGHTA and CDR2 FQGNSA. V lost 7 bases to trimming and J lost 0 bases, with 19 bases between them.

The V and J genes are TRBV20-1 and TRBJ2-1; D unresolved. V lost 3 bases, J lost 5 bases, and 11 bases lay in between. CDR1 and CDR2 from the germline V gene are DFQATT and SNEGSKA (reference sequence). The CDR3 has 13 amino acids. In DNA form, the CDR3 reads TGCAGTGCTAGGGTCGGGTACAACAATGAGCAGTTCTTC. It encodes CSARVGYNNEQFF.

The chain carries TRBV6-2 or TRBV6-3 and TRBJ2-2, with a weak D call TRBD2 (6 bases). Germline assignment: CDR1 MNHEY and CDR2 SVGEGT. Trimming left V 4 bases short and J 3 bases short, with 6 bases between. The CDR3 extends over 13 amino acids. Here the CDR3 DNA reads TGTGCCAGCAGTTGGGGGGACACCGGGGAGCTGTTTTTT. As protein: CASSWGDTGELFF.

CDR3 amino acids: CASSQERRGKKETQYF. In DNA form, the CDR3 reads TGTGCCAGCAGCCAAGAGAGGAGGGGAAAAAAAGAGACCCAGTACTTC. This chain connects TRBV3-1 to TRBJ2-5, with a weak D call TRBD2 (6 bases). CDR3 length: 16 residues. V was cut by 0 bases and J by 3 bases, with 14 bases left in between. CDR1 is LGHDT, CDR2 YNNKEL, per germline (reference sequence).

The J gene is TRBJ1-2, the V gene TRBV27; no reliable D call. The CDR3 sequence is 13 residues long. Germline-derived CDR1 and CDR2 are MNHEY and SMNVEV (reference sequence). Trimming pared 6 bases from V and 3 bases from J, leaving 11 bases between. The CDR3 loop reads CASRGSLYYGYTF. CDR3 bases: TGTGCCAGCAGGGGGAGTTTATACTATGGCTACACCTTC.

This clonotype turned up a few times. In DNA, the CDR3 is TGTGCCAGCAGTTTATTGGTGAACACAGATACGCAGTATTTT. Its translation: CASSLLVNTDTQYF. This sequence joins TRBV12-3 or TRBV12-4 and TRBJ2-3; D not certain. V lost 2 bases and J lost 2, with 8 bases in between. This CDR3 has 14 residues.